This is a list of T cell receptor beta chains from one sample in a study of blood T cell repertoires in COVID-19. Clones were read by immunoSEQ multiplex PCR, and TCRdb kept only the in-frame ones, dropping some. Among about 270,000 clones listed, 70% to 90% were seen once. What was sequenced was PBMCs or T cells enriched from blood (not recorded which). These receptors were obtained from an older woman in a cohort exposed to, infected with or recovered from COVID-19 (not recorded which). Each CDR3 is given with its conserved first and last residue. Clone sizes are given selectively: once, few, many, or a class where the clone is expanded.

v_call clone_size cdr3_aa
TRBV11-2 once CASSLDRTSYGYTF
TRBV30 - CAWSPGGGYEQYF
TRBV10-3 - CAISGKTSGRGTDTQYF
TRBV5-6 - CASSFWQGAIAGANVLTF
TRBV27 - CASSLSMGAGRIDTQYF
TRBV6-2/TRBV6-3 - CASSYRQGGNQPQHF
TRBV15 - CATSRAMAGGGTDTQYF
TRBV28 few CASSFGTSGWSSYEQYF
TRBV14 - CASSSTLAGFGYEQYF
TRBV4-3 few CASSQESQGGVSYGYTF
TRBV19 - CASSRQGSEQYF
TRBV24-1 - CATSEPGPNTGELFF
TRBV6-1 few CASSERQAYNEQFF
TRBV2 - CARSSDRGIAGELFF
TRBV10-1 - CASTLKIRQELNEQFF
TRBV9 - CASSVVGTRGSGELFF
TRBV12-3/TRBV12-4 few CATTVSSYNEQFF
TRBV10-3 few CAIKPGQGAGGETQYF
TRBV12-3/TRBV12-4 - CASSYDRVYGYTF
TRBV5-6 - CASSLYRGSSYEQYF
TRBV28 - CASSLIRRGYEQYF
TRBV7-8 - CASSLRVVQRGETQYF
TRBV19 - CASSIPNMREQYF
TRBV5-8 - CASSDGQGKANEKLFF
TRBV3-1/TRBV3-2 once CASSQGQTNTEAFF
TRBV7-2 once CASSLAGALYNEQFF
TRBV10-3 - CAIKERADLINNEQFF
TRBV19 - CASSTLRVNYGYTF
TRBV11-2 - CASSLPHGGNEKLFF
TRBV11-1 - CASSGRPHGTDTQYF
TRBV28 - CASSLRTSGSQEFF
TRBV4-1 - CASSQVGGNTGELFF
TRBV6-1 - CASSVRPGQSNEKLFF
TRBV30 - CAWSLGTVNEKLFF
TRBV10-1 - CASSAGTAEQYF
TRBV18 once CASSYLLTYEQYF
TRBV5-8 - CASSILAGENTGELFF
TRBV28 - CASSPHSGRAGYEQYF
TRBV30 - CAWRQGNEKLFF
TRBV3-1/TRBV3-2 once CASSPPGNSYNEQFF
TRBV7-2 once CASSLVRGASGYNEQFF
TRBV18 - CASSPPEAWEAFF
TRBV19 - CASSMDRYGNQPQHF
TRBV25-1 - CASSGGTGAAASQPQHF
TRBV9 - CASSASGNSYNEQFF
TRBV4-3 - CASSQGPGGRPYEQYF
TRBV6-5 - CASSQAPTGGEQYF
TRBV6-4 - CASSGSGRWGYTF
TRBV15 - CATSRAPGGPYEQYF
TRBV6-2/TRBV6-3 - CASSYLASGRGSEQFF
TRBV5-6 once CASSLPGGRAPNTGELFF
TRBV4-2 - CASSQGPSYEQYF
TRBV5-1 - CASSAASYGNTIYF
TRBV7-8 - CASSSGQGAGTYIQYF
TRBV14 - CASSPRPGLPPGELFF
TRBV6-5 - CASSRQGVEQFF
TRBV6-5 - CASSRDATNEKLFF
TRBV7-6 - CASSSSGTTVQETQYF
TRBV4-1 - CASSQRQGGSNQPQHF